This T cell receptor (beta chain) was identified during a study of beta chain features in type 1 diabetes. Findings and limits, study-wide: Moderately but significantly shorter TCRB CDR3s were found in Type 1 diabetes patients in all four CD4+ subsets.

Sorting of CD4+ naive, central memory, regulatory and stem cell-like memory cells was performed via CD45RO/CCR7/CD25/CD127/CD95/CD27. CDR3 length: 15 residues. V lost 4 bases and J lost 8; bases outside the gene matches: 10. The germline V gene has CDR1 LNHDA and CDR2 SQIVND (reference sequence). Sequenced material consisted of expressed TCRB transcripts (all of the isolated RNA was reverse transcribed). The repertoire was sequenced with immunoSEQ multiplex PCR; TCRdb's copy has only in-frame clones and lacks some. This sample yields approximately 250,000 clones, of which less than 30% are seen a single time; about 0.012% belongs to the top ten. In its sample, this clone was seen a few times. Its antigen is not identified.

The receptor was derived from a woman aged 25 to 39 with type 1 diabetes. Sequences were obtained from naive CD4+ T cells from blood. The genes are TRBV19 and TRBJ1-5; 8 bases agree with TRBD1. For the CDR3, the DNA is TGTGCCAGTAGTAAGGGACAGGCCACGGGTGAGCCCCAGCATTTT. Encoded protein: CASSKGQATGEPQHF.